The 4 T cell receptor beta chains listed next were all sequenced from one sample in a study of cytomegalovirus exposure and HLA in healthy donors. In the PCR, 60 Vbeta and 13 Jbeta primers were used. Data came from immunoSEQ multiplex PCR; TCRdb stores just in-frame clones and leaves some out. This repertoire shows fewer than 350,000 clones, around 90% found once; its top ten account for roughly 2.3%. Source material: PBMCs. Every receptor here comes from a woman under 30 in good health and CMV-seronegative.

The gene calls are TRBV25-1 and TRBJ2-7; D is undetermined. The germline V and J ends were trimmed by 4 bases and 3 bases, with 16 bases remaining between them. This CDR3 spans 15 amino acids. Germline CDR1 is MGHDK and CDR2 is SYGVNS. CDR3 DNA sequence: TGTGCCAGCAGTGTCAATATGAGAGTTGGCTACGAGCAGTACTTC. Amino acid sequence: CASSVNMRVGYEQYF.

The chain is built from TRBV5-4 and TRBJ1-2; 9 bases fit TRBD1. Per germline, CDR1 SGHNT and CDR2 YYREEE (reference sequence). The CDR3 is 15 residues long. V shed 4 bases, J shed 4 bases, and the junction held 8 bases outside the gene matches. The CDR3 loop is CASSSKSGQGYGYTF. CDR3 DNA: TGTGCCAGCAGCAGCAAATCGGGACAGGGCTATGGCTACACCTTC.

With respect to this clone: The same CDR3 arises from other DNA sequences in this sample as well. The V gene is TRBV9, the J gene TRBJ1-2, with D possibly being TRBD1 (5 bases). Between the trimmed V and J ends, which lost 0 bases and 7 bases, there was a span of 10 bases. CDR3 length: 13 amino acids. Germline V gives CDR1 SGDLS, CDR2 YYNGEE. The CDR3 nucleotides are TGTGCCAGCAGCGTAGGTGGAACAGGTGGCTACACCTTC. Its translation: CASSVGGTGGYTF.

This chain uses TRBV9 with TRBJ1-2; the match to TRBD1 covers 7 bases. This CDR3 contains 15 residues. The V gene end was trimmed by 4 bases and the J gene end by 2 bases; junction bases not matched to a gene: 8. The germline gives CDR1 SGDLS, CDR2 YYNGEE. The CDR3, as DNA: TGTGCCAGCAGCCCGCGGCCGGGACAGAACTATGGCTACACCTTC. Its protein is CASSPRPGQNYGYTF. Looking up the rest from reference TRBV9 and TRBJ1-2 gives the full variable domain: DSGVTQTPKHLITATGQRVTLRCSPRSGDLSVYWYQQSLDQGLQFLIQYYNGEERAKGNILERFSAQQFPDLHSELNLSSLELGDSALYFCASSPRPGQNYGYTFGSGTRLTVV.